A selection of T cell receptor beta chains follows, all from one sample in a study of blood T cell repertoires in COVID-19. The protocol was immunoSEQ multiplex PCR, while the TCRdb copy is restricted to in-frame clones and leaves out a portion. In the table there are around 85,000 clones, roughly 90% of which are singletons. The sequencing input was PBMCs or T cells enriched from blood (not recorded which). These receptors were obtained from a woman aged 50 to 65 with acute COVID-19. Both conserved end residues are part of each CDR3. Each record gives: J gene, V gene, clone size, D gene, CDR3 protein. D genes are given only for firm matches. Rows may omit the clone size; those that give it use once, few, many or a size class.

j_call: TRBJ1-1; v_call: TRBV5-1; clone_size: -; d_call: -; cdr3_aa: CASSLAKNTEAFF
j_call: TRBJ1-5; v_call: TRBV6-5; clone_size: -; d_call: TRBD1; cdr3_aa: CASTIGTGHQPQHF
j_call: TRBJ2-4; v_call: TRBV6-4; clone_size: -; d_call: TRBD2; cdr3_aa: CASSEGTSGNAIQYF
j_call: TRBJ2-7; v_call: TRBV3-1/TRBV3-2; clone_size: -; d_call: TRBD2; cdr3_aa: CASSQEASGSYEQYF
j_call: TRBJ2-7; v_call: TRBV10-2; clone_size: -; d_call: TRBD2; cdr3_aa: CASSESELAGQYEQYF
j_call: TRBJ2-1; v_call: TRBV7-9; clone_size: -; d_call: -; cdr3_aa: CASSPRLDYNEQFF
j_call: TRBJ1-4; v_call: TRBV5-1; clone_size: once; d_call: -; cdr3_aa: CASSLATGTTEKLFF
j_call: TRBJ2-5; v_call: TRBV2; clone_size: -; d_call: -; cdr3_aa: CASTSDQETQYF
j_call: TRBJ1-1; v_call: TRBV7-6; clone_size: few; d_call: TRBD1; cdr3_aa: CASSYTGVTEAFF
j_call: TRBJ2-7; v_call: TRBV7-8; clone_size: once; d_call: TRBD2; cdr3_aa: CASSSPGLAGIEQYF
j_call: TRBJ1-3; v_call: TRBV29-1; clone_size: -; d_call: -; cdr3_aa: CSVSQGRPGNTIYF
j_call: TRBJ1-3; v_call: TRBV19; clone_size: -; d_call: -; cdr3_aa: CASSIGQNLGNTIYF
j_call: TRBJ1-5; v_call: TRBV24-1; clone_size: -; d_call: -; cdr3_aa: CATSDLFGEGSQPQHF
j_call: TRBJ1-1; v_call: TRBV11-3; clone_size: -; d_call: -; cdr3_aa: CASRVRGLTEAFF
j_call: TRBJ2-5; v_call: TRBV11-2; clone_size: -; d_call: TRBD1; cdr3_aa: CASSSTRQGTQETQYF
j_call: TRBJ2-7; v_call: TRBV11-1; clone_size: -; d_call: -; cdr3_aa: CASSPSMRAKYF
j_call: TRBJ1-6; v_call: TRBV9; clone_size: -; d_call: -; cdr3_aa: CASSVTPGHSPLHF
j_call: TRBJ2-2; v_call: TRBV2; clone_size: -; d_call: TRBD2; cdr3_aa: CASRGRGAGELFF
j_call: TRBJ2-6; v_call: TRBV5-1; clone_size: -; d_call: -; cdr3_aa: CASSLVQGPLSGANVLTF
j_call: TRBJ2-7; v_call: TRBV7-2; clone_size: -; d_call: TRBD2; cdr3_aa: CASSLVGTSDAYEQYF
j_call: TRBJ2-7; v_call: TRBV11-3; clone_size: few; d_call: -; cdr3_aa: CASSLFPSTEQYF
j_call: TRBJ2-3; v_call: TRBV6-2/TRBV6-3; clone_size: -; d_call: TRBD2; cdr3_aa: CASSYSRAGEVVTDTQYF
j_call: TRBJ2-1; v_call: TRBV27; clone_size: -; d_call: TRBD1; cdr3_aa: CASSFKQGVHEQFF
j_call: TRBJ1-5; v_call: TRBV15; clone_size: -; d_call: -; cdr3_aa: CATSREDRGNQPQHF
j_call: TRBJ1-5; v_call: TRBV27; clone_size: -; d_call: -; cdr3_aa: CASSALTGISNQPQHF
j_call: TRBJ2-7; v_call: TRBV5-4; clone_size: -; d_call: TRBD1; cdr3_aa: CASSQGGTGPYEQYF
j_call: TRBJ1-6; v_call: TRBV19; clone_size: -; d_call: TRBD1; cdr3_aa: CASSMRTGGDSPLHF
j_call: TRBJ1-1; v_call: TRBV11-2; clone_size: -; d_call: -; cdr3_aa: CASSLARAGLTEAFF
j_call: TRBJ2-3; v_call: TRBV6-5; clone_size: -; d_call: -; cdr3_aa: CASSYVGLGTDTQYF
j_call: TRBJ1-2; v_call: TRBV19; clone_size: once; d_call: TRBD1; cdr3_aa: CASSKEGGQGHGYTF
j_call: TRBJ1-4; v_call: TRBV30; clone_size: -; d_call: -; cdr3_aa: CAWSVPLGGHWNEKLFF
j_call: TRBJ2-5; v_call: TRBV4-1; clone_size: -; d_call: TRBD2; cdr3_aa: CASSRLFGTSGWETQYF
j_call: TRBJ2-2; v_call: TRBV19; clone_size: -; d_call: -; cdr3_aa: CASSMGGLHNTGELFF
j_call: TRBJ2-1; v_call: TRBV11-3; clone_size: -; d_call: TRBD2; cdr3_aa: CASSALAGEYNEQFF
j_call: TRBJ2-7; v_call: TRBV7-6; clone_size: -; d_call: TRBD2; cdr3_aa: CASSLALAGQYF
j_call: TRBJ2-7; v_call: TRBV10-3; clone_size: -; d_call: TRBD2; cdr3_aa: CAISETSGRPPYSYEQYF
j_call: TRBJ1-1; v_call: TRBV3-1/TRBV3-2; clone_size: -; d_call: -; cdr3_aa: CASSQVGGDTEAFF
j_call: TRBJ2-2; v_call: TRBV24-1; clone_size: -; d_call: -; cdr3_aa: CATSERGFGELFF
j_call: TRBJ1-3; v_call: TRBV9; clone_size: -; d_call: -; cdr3_aa: CASSATRQASGNTIYF
j_call: TRBJ1-3; v_call: TRBV14; clone_size: -; d_call: -; cdr3_aa: CASSQLELSGNTIYF